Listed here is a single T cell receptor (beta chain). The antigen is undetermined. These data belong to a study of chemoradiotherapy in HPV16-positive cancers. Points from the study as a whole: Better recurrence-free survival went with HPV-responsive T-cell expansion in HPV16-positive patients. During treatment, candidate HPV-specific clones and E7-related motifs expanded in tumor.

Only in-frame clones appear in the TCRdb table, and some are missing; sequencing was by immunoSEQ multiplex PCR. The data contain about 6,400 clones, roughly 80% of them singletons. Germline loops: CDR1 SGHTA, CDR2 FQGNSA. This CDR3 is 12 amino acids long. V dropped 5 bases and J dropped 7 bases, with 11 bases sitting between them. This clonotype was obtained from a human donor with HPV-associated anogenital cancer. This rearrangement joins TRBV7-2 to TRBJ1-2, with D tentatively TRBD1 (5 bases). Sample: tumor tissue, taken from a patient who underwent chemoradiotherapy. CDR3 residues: CASSPWGSGYTF. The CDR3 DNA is TGTGCCAGCAGCCCTTGGGGGAGTGGCTACACCTTC.